The present T cell receptor beta chain was sequenced within a study of blood T cells in healthy people across ages. Study-wide results and caveats: Unsorted PBMCs prevented conclusive naive versus antigen-experienced comparison.

The authors ran a second PCR of roughly 6 to 12 cycles using a sample-barcoded 5' primer and a J-beta primer mix. TCRdb reprocessed the 5' RACE reads via MiXCR and lists one record per CDR3 protein. The sample has hundreds of thousands of distinct CDR3 sequences; under 30% are singletons. Turning to this clonotype: No antigen is known for it.

Specimen: blood. This TCR came from a woman older than 75 in good health.

CDR3 in amino acids: CASSPRGRTQYF. CDR3 nucleotides: TGTGCCAGCAGCCCCCGGGGGCGTACGCAGTATTTT. The J gene is TRBJ2-3, the V gene TRBV7-3, with D perhaps TRBD1 or TRBD2 (6 bases each). The CDR3 extends over 12 amino acids. The germline V gene encodes CDR1 SGHTA and CDR2 FQGTGA. The germline V and J ends were trimmed by 5 bases and 8 bases, with 11 bases remaining between them.